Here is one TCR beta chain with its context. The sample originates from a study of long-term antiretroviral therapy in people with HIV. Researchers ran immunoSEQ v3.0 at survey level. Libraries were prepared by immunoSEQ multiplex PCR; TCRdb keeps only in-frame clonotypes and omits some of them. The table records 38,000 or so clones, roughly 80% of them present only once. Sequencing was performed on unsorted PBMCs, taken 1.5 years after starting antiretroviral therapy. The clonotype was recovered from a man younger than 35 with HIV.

CDR3 nucleotides: TGTGCCAGCAGCGTAGGGGTCGCCGGGGAGACCCAGTACTTC. Encoded protein: CASSVGVAGETQYF. J is TRBJ2-5 and V is TRBV9; D ambiguous. Germline V gene lookup returns CDR1 SGDLS and CDR2 YYNGEE. Trimming took 0 bases from V and 5 from J, leaving 11 bases between them. This CDR3 comprises 14 residues.